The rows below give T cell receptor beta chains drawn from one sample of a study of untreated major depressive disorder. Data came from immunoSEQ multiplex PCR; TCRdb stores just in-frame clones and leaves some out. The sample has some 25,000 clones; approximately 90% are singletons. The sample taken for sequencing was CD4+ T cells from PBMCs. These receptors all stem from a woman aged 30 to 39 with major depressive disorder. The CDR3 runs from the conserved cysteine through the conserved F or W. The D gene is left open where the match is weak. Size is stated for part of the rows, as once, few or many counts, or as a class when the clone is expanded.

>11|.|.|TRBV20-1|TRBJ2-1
CSAPAYNEQFF
TGCAGTGCTCCGGCCTACAATGAGCAGTTCTTC
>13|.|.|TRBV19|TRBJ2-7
CASSIGRGYEQYF
TGTGCCAGTAGTATTGGCAGGGGCTACGAGCAGTACTTC
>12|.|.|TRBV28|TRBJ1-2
CASNSFRVGYTF
TGTGCCAGCAACAGTTTCAGAGTTGGCTACACCTTC
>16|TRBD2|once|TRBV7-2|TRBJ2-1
CASSLLAGGPYNEQFF
TGTGCCAGCAGCTTACTAGCGGGGGGGCCCTACAATGAGCAGTTCTTC
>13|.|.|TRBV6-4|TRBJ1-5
CASSVAANQPQHF
TGTGCCAGCAGTGTGGCAGCGAATCAGCCCCAGCATTTT
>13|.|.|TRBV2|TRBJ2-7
CASSERRLYEQYF
TGTGCCAGCAGTGAAAGACGGCTCTACGAGCAGTACTTC
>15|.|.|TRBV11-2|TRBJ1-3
CASSSAGSSGNTIYF
TGTGCCAGCAGCTCGGCAGGGAGCTCTGGAAACACCATATATTTT
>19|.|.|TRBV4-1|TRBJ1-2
CASSRRRNWPRERDYGYTF
TGCGCCAGCAGCCGTAGGAGAAATTGGCCCAGGGAGCGGGACTATGGCTACACCTTC
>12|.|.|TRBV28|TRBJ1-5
CASSLLDQPQHF
TGTGCCAGCAGTTTGTTGGATCAGCCCCAGCATTTT
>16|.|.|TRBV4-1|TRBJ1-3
CASSLYVGAEGNTIYF
TGCGCCAGCAGTCTTTATGTGGGGGCAGAAGGAAACACCATATATTTT
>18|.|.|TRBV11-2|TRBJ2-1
CASSLNIIRGSLGSEQFF
TGTGCCAGCAGCTTAAATATAATTAGGGGAAGTTTGGGGAGTGAGCAGTTCTTC
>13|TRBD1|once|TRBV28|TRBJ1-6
CASSLLGQGPLHF
TGTGCCAGCAGTTTATTGGGACAGGGGCCCCTCCACTTT
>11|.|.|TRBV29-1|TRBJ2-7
CSVEEVYEQYF
TGCAGCGTTGAAGAAGTCTACGAGCAGTACTTC
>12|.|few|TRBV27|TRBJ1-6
CASSSVDRILHF
TGTGCCAGCAGTTCGGTGGACAGAATCCTCCACTTT
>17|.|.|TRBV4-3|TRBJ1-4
CASSQDGWTRYNEKLFF
TGCGCCAGCAGCCAAGACGGGTGGACGAGGTATAATGAAAAACTGTTTTTT
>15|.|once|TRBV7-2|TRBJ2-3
CASSLVGGLTDTQYF
TGTGCCAGCAGCTTAGTCGGGGGCCTCACAGATACGCAGTATTTT
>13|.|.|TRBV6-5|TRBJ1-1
CASSYEGGAEAFF
TGTGCCAGCAGTTACGAGGGGGGGGCTGAAGCTTTCTTT
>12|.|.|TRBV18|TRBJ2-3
CASSRRTDTQYF
TGTGCCAGCTCTCGCCGCACAGATACGCAGTATTTT
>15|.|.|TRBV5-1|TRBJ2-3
CASSLAGINTDTQYF
TGCGCCAGCAGCTTGGCCGGGATCAACACAGATACGCAGTATTTT
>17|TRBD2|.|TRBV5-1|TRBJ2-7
CASSLASLLGSREVRYF
TGCGCCAGCAGCTTGGCTTCCCTTTTGGGTAGCCGGGAGGTAAGGTACTTC
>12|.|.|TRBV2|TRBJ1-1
CASSSIRAEAFF
TGTGCCAGCAGTTCTATCAGGGCTGAAGCTTTCTTT
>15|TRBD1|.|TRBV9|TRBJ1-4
CASSETGRANEKLFF
TGTGCCAGCAGCGAGACAGGGCGGGCTAATGAAAAACTGTTTTTT
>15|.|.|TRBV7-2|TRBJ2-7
CASSLNPGRSYEQYF
TGTGCCAGCAGCTTAAATCCAGGGCGAAGCTACGAGCAGTACTTC
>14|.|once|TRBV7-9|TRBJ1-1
CASSPDTMNTEAFF
TGTGCCAGCAGCCCCGACACCATGAACACTGAAGCTTTCTTT
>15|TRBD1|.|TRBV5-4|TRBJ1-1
CASSLAQGAVTEAFF
TGTGCCAGCAGCTTGGCGCAGGGGGCAGTCACTGAAGCTTTCTTT
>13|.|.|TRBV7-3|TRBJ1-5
CASSRDSNQPQHF
TGTGCCAGCAGCCGAGACAGCAATCAGCCCCAGCATTTT
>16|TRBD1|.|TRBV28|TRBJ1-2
CASSLRRDRYNYGYTF
TGTGCCAGCAGTCTACGCCGGGACAGATATAACTATGGCTACACCTTC
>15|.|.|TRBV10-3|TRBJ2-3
CAISEYFRTTDTQYF
TGTGCCATCAGTGAGTACTTCAGGACCACAGATACGCAGTATTTT
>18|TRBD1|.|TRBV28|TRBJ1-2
CASRNPVDTGTGDYGYTF
TGTGCCAGCAGGAACCCGGTGGATACCGGGACAGGGGACTATGGCTACACCTTC
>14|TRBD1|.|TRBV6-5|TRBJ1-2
CASRLTDRDYGYTF
TGTGCCAGCAGGCTTACAGACAGGGACTATGGCTACACCTTC
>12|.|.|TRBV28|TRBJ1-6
CASGGGVSPLHF
TGTGCCAGCGGAGGTGGCGTTTCACCCCTCCACTTT
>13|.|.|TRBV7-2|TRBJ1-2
CASSLGWGGGYTF
TGTGCCAGCAGCTTAGGTTGGGGGGGTGGCTACACCTTC
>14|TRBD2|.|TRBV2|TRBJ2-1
CASSEASGRTEQFF
TGTGCCAGCAGTGAAGCTAGCGGGAGAACTGAGCAGTTCTTC
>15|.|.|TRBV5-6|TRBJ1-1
CASSSLGGLTTEAFF
TGTGCCAGCAGCTCGCTGGGGGGGCTAACCACTGAAGCTTTCTTT
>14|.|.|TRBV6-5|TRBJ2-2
CASRREYRTGELFF
TGTGCCAGCAGGCGAGAGTATCGCACCGGGGAGCTGTTTTTT
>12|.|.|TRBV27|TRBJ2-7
CASSQTGFGQYF
TGTGCCAGCAGTCAAACAGGGTTTGGGCAGTACTTC
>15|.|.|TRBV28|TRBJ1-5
CASREVAWDNQPQHF
TGTGCCAGCAGGGAGGTAGCGTGGGATAATCAGCCCCAGCATTTT
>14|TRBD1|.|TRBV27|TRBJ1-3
CASSPTGFGNTIYF
TGTGCCAGCAGCCCGACAGGGTTCGGAAACACCATATATTTT
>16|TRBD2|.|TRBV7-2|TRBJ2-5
CASSLAWTSGQETQYF
TGTGCCAGCAGCTTAGCGTGGACTAGCGGACAAGAGACCCAGTACTTC
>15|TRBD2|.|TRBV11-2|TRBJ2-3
CASSFSGTSWDTQYF
TGTGCCAGCAGCTTTTCCGGGACTAGCTGGGATACGCAGTATTTT
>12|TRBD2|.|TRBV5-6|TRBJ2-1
CASSPGGNEQFF
TGTGCCAGCAGCCCGGGGGGCAATGAGCAGTTCTTC
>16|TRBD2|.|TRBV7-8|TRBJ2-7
CASSLIGLAGSYEQYF
TGTGCCAGCAGCTTAATCGGACTAGCGGGATCGTACGAGCAGTACTTC
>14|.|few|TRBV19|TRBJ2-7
CASSIVGREYEQYF
TGTGCCAGTAGTATAGTGGGCAGGGAATACGAGCAGTACTTC
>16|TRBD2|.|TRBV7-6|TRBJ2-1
CASSPVLAVIYNEQFF
TGTGCCAGCAGTCCTGTGCTAGCGGTTATATACAATGAGCAGTTCTTC
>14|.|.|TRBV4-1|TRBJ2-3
CASSQPTTTFKQYF
TGCGCCAGCAGCCAACCCACCACTACCTTTAAGCAGTATTTT
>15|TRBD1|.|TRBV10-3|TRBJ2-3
CAISDDRGQTDTQYF
TGTGCCATCAGTGATGACAGGGGGCAAACAGATACGCAGTATTTT
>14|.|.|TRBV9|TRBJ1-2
CASSDAQGIYGYTF
TGTGCCAGCAGCGACGCACAGGGAATCTATGGCTACACCTTC
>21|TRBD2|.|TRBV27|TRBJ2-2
CASSLCPSWTSGGACTGELFF
TGTGCCAGCAGTTTATGCCCCAGTTGGACTAGCGGGGGGGCCTGCACCGGGGAGCTGTTTTTT
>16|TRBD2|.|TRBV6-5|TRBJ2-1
CASSYGSAGGHGEQFF
TGTGCCAGCAGTTACGGGTCAGCGGGAGGGCACGGTGAGCAGTTCTTC
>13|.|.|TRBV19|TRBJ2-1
CASTTRGYNEQFF
TGTGCCAGTACTACTAGAGGTTACAATGAGCAGTTCTTC
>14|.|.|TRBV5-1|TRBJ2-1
CASYLGPDYNEQFF
TGCGCCAGCTACCTGGGGCCTGATTACAATGAGCAGTTCTTC
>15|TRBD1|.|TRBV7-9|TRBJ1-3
CASSPRGGAGNTIYF
TGTGCCAGCAGCCCAAGAGGGGGCGCGGGAAACACCATATATTTT
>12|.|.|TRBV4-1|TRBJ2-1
CASSQDVGPQFF
TGCGCCAGCAGCCAAGATGTGGGGCCGCAGTTCTTC
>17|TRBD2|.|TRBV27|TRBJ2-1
CASSPPPAGGTYNEQFF
TGTGCCAGCAGTCCCCCCCCAGCGGGGGGGACCTACAATGAGCAGTTCTTC
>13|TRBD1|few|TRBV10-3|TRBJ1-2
CALQGDANYGYTF
TGTGCCCTCCAGGGGGACGCTAACTATGGCTACACCTTC
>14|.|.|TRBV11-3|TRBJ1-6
CASSRGQYNSPLHF
TGTGCCAGCAGCCGGGGACAATATAATTCACCCCTCCACTTT
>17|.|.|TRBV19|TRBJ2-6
CASSIIVGGSGANVLTF
TGTGCCAGTAGTATAATTGTTGGGGGTTCTGGGGCCAACGTCCTGACTTTC